Each of the 12 T cell receptor beta chains below was sequenced from the same sample in a study of OX40 agonist ivuxolimab in advanced cancers. Sequencing used immunoSEQ multiplex PCR; TCRdb keeps in-frame clones, though not all of them. Of some 70,000 clones in the sample, around nine tenths are singletons; the top ten hold roughly 1.3%. The specimen comprised CD4+ or CD8+ T cells sorted from blood, sampled in a trial of the OX40 agonist ivuxolimab. Receptor source: an adult with an advanced solid tumor such as melanoma, head and neck, liver or kidney cancer.

This sequence joins TRBV7-8 and TRBJ1-5; TRBD1 matches at 7 bases. The CDR3 consists of 15 residues. CDR1 and CDR2 from the germline V gene are SGHVS and FQNEAQ. V was clipped by 4 bases and J by 0 bases; unmatched bases: 3. CDR3 region: CASSYRQGSNQPQHF. CDR3 coding DNA: TGTGCCAGCAGCTACCGACAGGGTAGCAATCAGCCCCAGCATTTT.

This clone has a single count. The J gene is TRBJ1-4, the V gene TRBV28, with no clear D. The germline V gene encodes CDR1 MDHEN and CDR2 SYDVKM. This CDR3 is built from 15 residues. V was trimmed by 4 bases and J by 0 bases, leaving 9 bases between them. The CDR3 reads CASSSPSSTNEKLFF. The CDR3 DNA reads TGTGCCAGCAGTTCTCCGAGCTCAACTAATGAAAAACTGTTTTTT.

The genes are TRBV7-2 and TRBJ2-1; D might be TRBD1 or TRBD2, each matching 5 bases. V lost 1 base and J lost 5, with 12 bases in between. Germline lookup yields CDR1 SGHTA and CDR2 FQGNSA. The CDR3 loop spans 15 amino acids. The CDR3 loop is CASSLVSGGDNEQFF. The CDR3 nucleotides read TGTGCCAGCAGCTTAGTCAGTGGGGGAGACAATGAGCAGTTCTTC.

The rearrangement uses TRBV6-5 and TRBJ2-2; no clear D. Trimming pared 1 base from V and 3 bases from J, leaving 3 bases between. The germline V gene encodes CDR1 MNHEY and CDR2 SVGAGI. The CDR3 is 13 amino acids. CDR3 nucleotide sequence: TGTGCCAGCAGTTACTTGGACACCGGGGAGCTGTTTTTT. Translating gives CASSYLDTGELFF.

The CDR3: CASSLGSGGAYEQYF. For the CDR3, the DNA is TGTGCCAGCAGCTTAGGAAGCGGGGGAGCCTACGAGCAGTACTTC. The chain has TRBV7-2 and TRBJ2-7; TRBD2 matches at 8 bases. V was clipped by 1 base and J by 2 bases; unmatched bases: 4. The germline V gene has CDR1 SGHTA and CDR2 FQGNSA. The CDR3 contains 15 residues. The full variable domain, in which reference TRBV7-2 and TRBJ2-7 provide the parts outside the CDR3, is GAGVSQSPSNKVTEKGKDVELRCDPISGHTALYWYRQSLGQGLEFLIYFQGNSAPDKSGLPSDRFSAERTGGSVSTLTIQRTQQEDSAVYLCASSLGSGGAYEQYFGPGTRLTVT.

This chain links TRBV6-5 with TRBJ1-4; D is ambiguous. CDR3 size: 14 residues. V was cut by 6 bases and J by 7 bases, with 15 bases left in between. From germline, CDR1 is MNHEY and CDR2 SVGAGI. CDR3 DNA sequence: TGTGCCAGCAGATGGTCTTACGATGGTGAAAAACTGTTTTTT. Translated: CASRWSYDGEKLFF.

About this clone: The junction and the germline gene differ at one end; a read error may be behind it. The V and J genes are TRBV7-7 and TRBJ2-5; maybe TRBD1 (6 bases). The V gene's germline CDR1 is SSHAT and CDR2 FNYEAQ (reference sequence). This CDR3 has 16 amino acids. CDR3 coding DNA: TGTGCTAGCAGCTTGTCGCAGGGGTCGGGCCAAGAGACCCAGTACTTC. Translated, it gives CASSLSQGSGQETQYF.

This chain connects TRBV6-1 to TRBJ1-2; no firm D call. The CDR3 is 13 residues long. V lost 1 base, J lost 8 bases, and 11 bases lay in between. CDR1 and CDR2 (germline): MNHNS, SASEGT. The DNA of the CDR3 is TGTGCCAGCAGTGAAGACGTGGGTCTCGGCTACACCTTC. This gives the protein CASSEDVGLGYTF.

This clone occurred once. The genes are TRBV7-9 and TRBJ2-1; perhaps TRBD1 as D (7 bases). The germline V and J ends were trimmed by 7 bases and 6 bases, with 19 bases remaining between them. This CDR3 comprises 15 residues. Per the germline V gene, CDR1 is SEHNR and CDR2 is FQNEAQ (reference sequence). CDR3 residues: CASNGGAGGSNEQFF. Written as DNA, the CDR3 is TGTGCCAGCAACGGCGGGGCAGGGGGTAGCAATGAGCAGTTCTTC.

CDR3 loop: CASRNLHEQYF. The CDR3 nucleotides are TGTGCCAGCAGGAACCTACACGAGCAGTACTTC. The chain uses TRBV28 and TRBJ2-7; D is unclear. This CDR3 region has 11 residues. Germline V gene data show CDR1 as MDHEN and CDR2 as SYDVKM. Trimming shortened V by 6 bases and J by 5 bases, and 8 bases separated the two germline ends.

The J gene is TRBJ1-2, the V gene TRBV9, with TRBD1 as a possible D gene (6 bases). V was clipped by 0 bases and J by 6 bases, with 15 bases between them. Germline V gene data show CDR1 as SGDLS and CDR2 as YYNGEE. This CDR3 contains 15 residues. The CDR3 reads CASSVVGGASDGYTF. CDR3 nucleotides: TGTGCCAGCAGCGTAGTTGGGGGGGCGAGTGATGGCTACACCTTC.

The chain is built from TRBV30 and TRBJ1-2; D not certain. V lost 0 bases, J lost 6 bases, and 14 bases lay in between. This CDR3 comprises 14 residues. Germline assignment: CDR1 GTSNPN and CDR2 SVGIG (reference sequence). The CDR3 protein is CAWSVVGLRNGYTF. The CDR3 DNA sequence: TGTGCCTGGAGTGTAGTGGGGTTGAGAAATGGCTACACCTTC.